The 3 T cell receptor beta chains reported below all come from one sample, sequenced in a study of blood T cell repertoires in COVID-19. Only in-frame clones appear in the TCRdb table, and some are missing; sequencing was by immunoSEQ multiplex PCR. Of fewer than 90,000 clones detected, less than 80% appear once; the ten largest clones hold approximately 15%. Source material: peripheral blood. The source is a woman aged 80 or over with acute or convalescent COVID-19.

The rearrangement joins TRBV24-1 to TRBJ2-7; TRBD1 aligns across 8 bases. CDR3 length: 15 amino acids. The V gene's germline CDR1 is KGHDR and CDR2 SFDVKD. Trimming removed 5 bases from V and 1 base from J; junction bases left unmatched: 6. The CDR3 protein is CATSARGTGSYEQYF. Here the CDR3 DNA reads TGTGCCACCAGTGCCAGAGGGACAGGATCCTACGAGCAGTACTTC.

This clone occurred a few times. The J gene is TRBJ2-6, the V gene TRBV27; D is uncertain. Per germline, CDR1 MNHEY and CDR2 SMNVEV (reference sequence). CDR3 length: 14 residues. The V end lost 4 bases, the J end lost 0 bases, and 4 bases lay between the germline ends. The CDR3 DNA reads TGTGCCAGCAGTTACAGCTCTGGGGCCAACGTCCTGACTTTC. Translated, it gives CASSYSSGANVLTF.

The chain is built from TRBV3-1 (or the pseudogene TRBV3-2) and TRBJ1-2, with TRBD1 matching over 9 bases. Looked up from germline, CDR1 is LGHDT and CDR2 is YNNKEL (reference sequence). The V gene end was trimmed by 3 bases and the J gene end by 8 bases; junction bases not matched to a gene: 7. This CDR3 spans 14 amino acids. CDR3 sequence (DNA): TGTGCCAGCAGCCACCGGGACAGGGAAGGAGGCTACACCTTC. Protein sequence: CASSHRDREGGYTF.